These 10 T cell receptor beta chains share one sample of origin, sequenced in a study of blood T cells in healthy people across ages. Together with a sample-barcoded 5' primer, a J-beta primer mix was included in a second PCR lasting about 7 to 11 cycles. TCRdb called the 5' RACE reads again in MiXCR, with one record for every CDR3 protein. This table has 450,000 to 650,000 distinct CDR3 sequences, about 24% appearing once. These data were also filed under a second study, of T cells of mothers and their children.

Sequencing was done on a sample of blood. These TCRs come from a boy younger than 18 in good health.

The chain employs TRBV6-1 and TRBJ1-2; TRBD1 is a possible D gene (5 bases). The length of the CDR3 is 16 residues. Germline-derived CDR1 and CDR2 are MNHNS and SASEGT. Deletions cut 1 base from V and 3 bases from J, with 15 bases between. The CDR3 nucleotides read TGTGCCAGCAGTGAAGTCTTTGGTGCGGGGCACTATGGCTACACCTTC. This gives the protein CASSEVFGAGHYGYTF.

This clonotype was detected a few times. The CDR3 DNA follows: TGTGCCAGCAGCGGCGGTCTAGCGCTTCAAGAGACCCAGTACTTC. Its protein product is CASSGGLALQETQYF. The chain couples TRBV9 to TRBJ2-5, with D possibly matching TRBD2 (6 bases). Germline CDR1 SGDLS, CDR2 YYNGEE. The CDR3 has 15 residues. Trimming shortened V by 3 bases and J by 2 bases, and 14 bases separated the two germline ends.

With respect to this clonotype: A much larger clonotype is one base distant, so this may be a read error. In DNA form, the CDR3 reads TGTGTCAGCAGCACGGGAGGGCAAGAGACCCAGTACTTC. The encoded protein is CVSSTGGQETQYF. The chain has TRBV7-9 and TRBJ2-5; 8 nucleotides align to TRBD2. Germline V gene lookup returns CDR1 SEHNR and CDR2 FQNEAQ (reference sequence). This CDR3 comprises 13 residues.

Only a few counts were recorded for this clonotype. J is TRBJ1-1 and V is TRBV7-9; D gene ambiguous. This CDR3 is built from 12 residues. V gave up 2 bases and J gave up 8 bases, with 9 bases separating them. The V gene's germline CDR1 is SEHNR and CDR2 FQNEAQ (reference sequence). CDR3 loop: CASSLHDPEAFF. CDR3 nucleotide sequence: TGTGCCAGCAGCTTACACGACCCAGAAGCTTTCTTT.

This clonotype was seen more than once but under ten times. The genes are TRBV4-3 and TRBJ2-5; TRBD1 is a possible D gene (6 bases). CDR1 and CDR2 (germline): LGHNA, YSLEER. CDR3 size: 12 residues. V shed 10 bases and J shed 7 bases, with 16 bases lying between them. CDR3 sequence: CATGTSGGTQYF. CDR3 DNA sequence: TGCGCCACCGGGACATCTGGTGGGACCCAGTACTTC.

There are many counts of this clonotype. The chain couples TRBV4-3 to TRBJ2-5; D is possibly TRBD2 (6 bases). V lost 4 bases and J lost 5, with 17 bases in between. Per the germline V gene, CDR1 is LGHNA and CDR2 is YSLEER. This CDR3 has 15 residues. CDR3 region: CASSPSGGLGETQYF. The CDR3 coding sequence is TGCGCCAGCAGCCCAAGTGGGGGACTCGGGGAGACCCAGTACTTC.

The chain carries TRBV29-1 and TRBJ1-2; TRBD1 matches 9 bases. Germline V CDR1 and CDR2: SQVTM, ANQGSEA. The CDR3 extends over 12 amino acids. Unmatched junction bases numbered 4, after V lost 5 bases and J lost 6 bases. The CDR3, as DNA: TGCAGCGTTACCGGGACAGGGCATGGCTACACCTTC. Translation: CSVTGTGHGYTF.

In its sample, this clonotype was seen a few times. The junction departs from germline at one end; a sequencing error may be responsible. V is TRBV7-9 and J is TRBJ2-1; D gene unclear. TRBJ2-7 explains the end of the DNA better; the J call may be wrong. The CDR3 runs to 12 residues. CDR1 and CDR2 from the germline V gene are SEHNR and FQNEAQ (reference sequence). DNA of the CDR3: TGTGCCTGCAGCTTAAACAACTACGAGCAGTACTTC. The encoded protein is CACSLNNYEQYF.

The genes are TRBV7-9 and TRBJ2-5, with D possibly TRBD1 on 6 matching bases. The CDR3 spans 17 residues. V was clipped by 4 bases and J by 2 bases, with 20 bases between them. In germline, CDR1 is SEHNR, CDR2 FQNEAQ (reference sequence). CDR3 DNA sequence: TGTGCCAGCAGCTCAGTCACAGGGTGGGCCCAACAAGAGACCCAGTACTTC. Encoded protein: CASSSVTGWAQQETQYF.

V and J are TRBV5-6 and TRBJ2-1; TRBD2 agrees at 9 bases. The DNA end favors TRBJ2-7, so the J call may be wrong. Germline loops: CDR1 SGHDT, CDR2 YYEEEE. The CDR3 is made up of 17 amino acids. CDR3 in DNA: TGTGCCAGCAGCTTTTGGGCTAGCGGGAAAAACTCCTACGAGCAGTACTTC. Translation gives CASSFWASGKNSYEQYF.